Presented here are 5 T cell receptor beta chains from one specimen sequenced in a study of T-cell reconstitution after alpha-beta-depleted transplantation in children. Preparation of the TCRbeta library used unique molecular identifiers. TCRdb reprocessed the PCR reads with MiXCR, giving one entry per CDR3 protein. Here the sample spans fewer than 400,000 distinct CDR3 sequences, about a quarter being singletons. The sequences come from PBMCs, mostly from graft donor cells, collected 180 days after TCRalphabeta/CD19-depleted stem cell transplant. These receptors originate from a male patient between 5 and 17 years old who had a stem cell transplant for acute lymphoblastic leukemia, so the T cells may come from the graft donor.

V and J are TRBV3-1 and TRBJ1-1; maybe TRBD1 (5 bases). Germline V gene lookup returns CDR1 LGHDT and CDR2 YNNKEL (reference sequence). The germline V and J ends were trimmed by 2 bases and 5 bases, with 9 bases remaining between them. The CDR3 has 13 residues. The CDR3 sequence is CASSQRGRTEAFF. The CDR3 bases are TGTGCCAGCAGCCAACGGGGGAGGACTGAAGCTTTCTTT. Drawing the rest from reference TRBV3-1 and TRBJ1-1, the complete variable domain is DTAVSQTPKYLVTQMGNDKSIKCEQNLGHDTMYWYKQDSKKFLKIMFSYNNKELIINETVPNRFSPKSPDKAHLNLHINSLELGDSAVYFCASSQRGRTEAFFGQGTRLTVV.

The chain joins TRBV20-1 to TRBJ2-7, with 10 bases fitting TRBD2. The CDR3 has 13 amino acids. Germline V CDR1 and CDR2: DFQATT, SNEGSKA (reference sequence). V gave up 2 bases and J gave up 7 bases; unmatched junction bases: 5. CDR3 DNA sequence: TGCAGTGCTAGACTAGCGGGAGACTATGAGCAGTACTTC. Its protein is CSARLAGDYEQYF.

The chain combines TRBV6-1 with TRBJ2-1; no clear D. Per germline, CDR1 MNHNS and CDR2 SASEGT. V shed 6 bases and J shed 4 bases, with 7 bases lying between them. The CDR3 runs 12 residues. DNA for the CDR3: TGTGCCAGCAGATCCCAATACAATGAGCAGTTCTTC. This encodes CASRSQYNEQFF.

The chain uses TRBV7-2 and TRBJ2-3; 10 bases line up with TRBD2. The CDR3 covers 15 residues. V shed 6 bases and J 4 bases; nucleotides not matched to a gene: 7. Germline values: CDR1 SGHTA, CDR2 FQGNSA. CDR3 sequence (DNA): TGTGCCAGCAGGGATCTAGCGGGAGTGCCAGATACGCAGTATTTT. Protein product: CASRDLAGVPDTQYF. Full variable domain (missing parts from reference TRBV7-2 and TRBJ2-3): GAGVSQSPSNKVTEKGKDVELRCDPISGHTALYWYRQSLGQGLEFLIYFQGNSAPDKSGLPSDRFSAERTGGSVSTLTIQRTQQEDSAVYLCASRDLAGVPDTQYFGPGTRLTVL.

The chain links TRBV27 to TRBJ1-2; D may be TRBD1 (5 bases). Germline loops: CDR1 MNHEY, CDR2 SMNVEV (reference sequence). Trimming shortened V by 5 bases and J by 8 bases, and 21 bases separated the two germline ends. The CDR3 extends over 15 amino acids. The CDR3 region is CASSLRPYVPGGYTF. The CDR3 DNA sequence: TGTGCCAGCAGTCTCAGACCTTACGTTCCAGGGGGCTACACCTTC.